Detailed here is one TCR beta chain. Its antigen is not identified. This sample stems from a study of spatial heterogeneity in lung cancer. Study-wide background: For the average unique TCR and UMI combination, more than 8.5 occurrences appeared in raw reads.

Time point denoted: sample taken at primary tumor resection. Unsorted tumor, nontumor lung tissue or cryopreserved PBMC supplied the whole RNA. Untreated early-stage non-small cell lung cancer patients, fewer than 85 in total, were the donors. TCRdb recomputed calls from the 5' RACE reads with MiXCR, one row per CDR3 protein. This sample carries 35,000 to 55,000 distinct CDR3 sequences, 12% to 15% of them seen once, and the ten largest clones take 55% to 70%. The study's findings and limits: Resection blood, more than follow-up blood, showed ubiquitous expanded tumor TCRs.

Between the trimmed V and J ends, which lost 4 bases and 2 bases, there was a span of 9 bases. The CDR3 has 13 residues. From germline, CDR1 is MNHNS and CDR2 SASEGT. This TCR was recovered from a male donor with early-stage non-small cell lung cancer. The chain has TRBV6-1 and TRBJ2-7; TRBD1 might be the D (5 bases). The sequenced sample was PBMCs, obtained at surgery. The DNA for the CDR3 is TGTGCCAGCAGTGTCCGACAGACCTACGAGCAGTACTTC. Protein: CASSVRQTYEQYF.